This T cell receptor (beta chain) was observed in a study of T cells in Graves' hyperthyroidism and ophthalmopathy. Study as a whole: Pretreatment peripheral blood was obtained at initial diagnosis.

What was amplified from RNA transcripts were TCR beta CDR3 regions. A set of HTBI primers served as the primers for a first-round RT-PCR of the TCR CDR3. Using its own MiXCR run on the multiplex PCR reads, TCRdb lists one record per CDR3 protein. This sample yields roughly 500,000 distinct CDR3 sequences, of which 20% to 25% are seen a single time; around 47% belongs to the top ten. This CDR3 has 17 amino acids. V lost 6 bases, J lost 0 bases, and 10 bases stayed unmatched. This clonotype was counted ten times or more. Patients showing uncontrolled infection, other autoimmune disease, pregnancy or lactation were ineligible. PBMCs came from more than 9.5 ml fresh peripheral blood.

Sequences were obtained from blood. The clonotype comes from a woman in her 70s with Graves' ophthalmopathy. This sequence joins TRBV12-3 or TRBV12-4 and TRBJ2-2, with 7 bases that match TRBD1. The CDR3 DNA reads TGTGCCAGCAGACTGAGGGACAGCCCGTCGAACACCGGGGAGCTGTTTTTT. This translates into CASRLRDSPSNTGELFF.